This TCR beta chain was obtained from a study of HIV-infected patients and healthy controls. Study-level results: Compared with untreated HIV+ repertoires, healthy controls showed roughly threefold more distinct CDR3s and higher Shannon diversity.

A remark on this clonotype: What it binds is not known.

Antiretroviral therapy had run roughly three months, about 14 weeks, before follow-up blood collection. All unsorted peripheral T cells were captured because whole blood was used without fractionation. Alpha and beta constant-region primers primed reverse transcription of around 500 ng RNA. Each of the alpha and beta chains got its own library through chain-specific third strand synthesis with indices. Second strand synthesis was primed from the SP2 site. In TCRdb, the 5' RACE reads were re-called with MiXCR into one record per CDR3 protein. This sample has some 6,500 distinct CDR3 sequences; less than 9% occur once, and the top ten carry around a sixth. This CDR3 has 14 residues. CDR1 is SGHRS, CDR2 YFSETQ, per germline. Trimming shortened V by 4 bases and J by 0 bases, and 5 bases separated the two germline ends.

This clonotype was obtained from an adult with HIV infection. The chain is built from TRBV5-1 and TRBJ2-6; D is undetermined. The sequenced sample was blood, obtained during antiretroviral therapy. The CDR3 loop reads CASSLYSGANVLTF. In nucleotides, the CDR3 is TGCGCCAGCAGCCTATACTCTGGGGCCAACGTCCTGACTTTC.